This T cell receptor (beta chain) was retrieved from a study of cytomegalovirus exposure and HLA in healthy donors. Points from the study as a whole: CMV antigen specificity was confirmed in vitro for a few CMV-associated chains. Most TCR beta V segments were productive about 90% or about 30% of the time in an earlier analysis. The investigators catalogued 164 TCR beta chains as cytomegalovirus-associated.

The study ran its PCR with 60 Vbeta and 13 Jbeta primers. The table came from immunoSEQ multiplex PCR; TCRdb's copy has only in-frame clones and leaves some out. Of some 160,000 clones in the sample, around 80% were seen once. Trimming took 10 bases from V and 3 from J; bases not matched to a gene: 6. The CDR3 totals 13 residues. Looked up from germline, CDR1 is LNHDA and CDR2 is SQIVND (reference sequence). Remarks on this clone: No antigen is known for it.

Sequenced sample: PBMCs. The receptor was derived from a male donor in good health and CMV-seropositive. The gene calls are TRBV19 and TRBJ2-3; 8 bases are shared with TRBD2. In DNA form, the CDR3 reads TGTGCCACCGCGGGGGGACCTACAGATACGCAGTATTTT. Translation gives CATAGGPTDTQYF. The whole variable domain, remainder taken from reference TRBV19 and TRBJ2-3, is DGGITQSPKYLFRKEGQNVTLSCEQNLNHDAMYWYRQDPGQGLRLIYYSQIVNDFQKGDIAEGYSVSREKKESFPLTVTSAQKNPTAFYLCATAGGPTDTQYFGPGTRLTVL.